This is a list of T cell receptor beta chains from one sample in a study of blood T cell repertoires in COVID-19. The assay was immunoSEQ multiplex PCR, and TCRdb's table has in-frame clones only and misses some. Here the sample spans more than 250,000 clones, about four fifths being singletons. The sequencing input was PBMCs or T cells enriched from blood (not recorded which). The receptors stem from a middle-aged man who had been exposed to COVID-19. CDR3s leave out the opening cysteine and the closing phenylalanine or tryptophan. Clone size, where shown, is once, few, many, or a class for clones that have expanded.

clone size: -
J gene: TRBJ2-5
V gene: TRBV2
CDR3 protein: ASSSETQY

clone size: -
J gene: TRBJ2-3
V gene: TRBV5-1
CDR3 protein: ASSLWEGSTDTQY

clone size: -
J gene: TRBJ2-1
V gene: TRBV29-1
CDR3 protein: SVLDPNPREQF

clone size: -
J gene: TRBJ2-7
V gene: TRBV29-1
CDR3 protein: GVYSGSSYEQY

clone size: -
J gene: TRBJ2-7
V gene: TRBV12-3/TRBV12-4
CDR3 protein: ASRRLALEQY

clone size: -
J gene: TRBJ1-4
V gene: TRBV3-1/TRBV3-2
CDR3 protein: ASSQAFSSEKLF

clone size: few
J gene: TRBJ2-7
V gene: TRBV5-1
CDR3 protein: ASSGGTGFYEQY

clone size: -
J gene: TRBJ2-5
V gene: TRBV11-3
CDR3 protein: ASSISRGGSVTDRETQY

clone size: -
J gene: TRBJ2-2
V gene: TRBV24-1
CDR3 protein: ATSPGTANTGELF

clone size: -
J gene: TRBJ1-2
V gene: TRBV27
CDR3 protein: ASRPTRDTNYGYT

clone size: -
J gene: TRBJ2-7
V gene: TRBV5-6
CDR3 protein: ASSFRGNSYEQY

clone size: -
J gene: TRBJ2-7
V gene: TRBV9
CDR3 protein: ASSESDRSRFSEQY

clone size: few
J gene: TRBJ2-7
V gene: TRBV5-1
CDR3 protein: ASSLINDYNYEQY

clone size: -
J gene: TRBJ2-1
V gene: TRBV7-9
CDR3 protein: ASSSQGAGAGYNEQF

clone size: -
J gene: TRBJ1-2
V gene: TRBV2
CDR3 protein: ASTYVAGGDGDSYT

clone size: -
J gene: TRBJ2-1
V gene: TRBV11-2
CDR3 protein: ASSLDGGNYNEQF

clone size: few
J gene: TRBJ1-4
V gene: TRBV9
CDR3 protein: ASSVEGGTSDLF

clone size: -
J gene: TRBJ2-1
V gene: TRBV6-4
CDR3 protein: ASQRLAGNYNEQF

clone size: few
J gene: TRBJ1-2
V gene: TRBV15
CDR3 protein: ATRDRYYGYT

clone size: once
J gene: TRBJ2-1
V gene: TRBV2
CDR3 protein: ASTGGAYQYNEQF

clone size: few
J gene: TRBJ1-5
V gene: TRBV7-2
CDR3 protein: ASSSGWQFDQPQH

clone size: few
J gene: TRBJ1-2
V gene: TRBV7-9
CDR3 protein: ASSLAGDGYT

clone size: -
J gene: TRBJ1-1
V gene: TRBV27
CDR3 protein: ASSERQGISRAF

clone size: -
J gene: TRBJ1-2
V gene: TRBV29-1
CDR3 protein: SVAGQSSDGYT

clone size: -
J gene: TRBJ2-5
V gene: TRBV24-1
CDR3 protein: ATGPGEGVTQY

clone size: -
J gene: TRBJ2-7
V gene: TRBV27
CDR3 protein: ASRSVLGTSAYEQY

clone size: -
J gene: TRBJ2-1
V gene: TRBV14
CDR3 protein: ASRTSGSNEQF

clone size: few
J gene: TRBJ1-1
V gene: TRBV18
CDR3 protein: ASPTVPFGGAGTEAF

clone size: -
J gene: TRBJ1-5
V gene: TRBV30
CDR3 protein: AWSSSDSNQPQH

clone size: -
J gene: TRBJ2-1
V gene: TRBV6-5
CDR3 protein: ASSLTSGIYNEQF

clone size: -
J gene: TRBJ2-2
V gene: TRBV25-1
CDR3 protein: ASSEYGSAANTGELF

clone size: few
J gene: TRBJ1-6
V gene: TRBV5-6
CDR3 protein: ASSLFAAYNSPLH

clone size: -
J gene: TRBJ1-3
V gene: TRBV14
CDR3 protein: ASSPSRALSGNTIY

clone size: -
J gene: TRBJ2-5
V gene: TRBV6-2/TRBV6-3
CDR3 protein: ASSRQGGGETQY

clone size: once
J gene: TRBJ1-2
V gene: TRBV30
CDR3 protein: AWSLRLGYT

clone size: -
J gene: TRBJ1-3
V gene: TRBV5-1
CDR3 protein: ASSLEGQPGNTIY

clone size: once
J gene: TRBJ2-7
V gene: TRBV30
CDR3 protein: AWSENTVSYEQY

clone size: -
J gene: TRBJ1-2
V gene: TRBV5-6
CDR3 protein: ASSFEGVSLIYGYT

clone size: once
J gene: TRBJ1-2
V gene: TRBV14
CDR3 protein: ASSQVSSQWGYT

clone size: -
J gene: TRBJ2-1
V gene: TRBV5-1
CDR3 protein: ASSLEGTFYNEQF

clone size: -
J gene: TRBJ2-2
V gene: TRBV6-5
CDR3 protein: ASSYLQGTGELF

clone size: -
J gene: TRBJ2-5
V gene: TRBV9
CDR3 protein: ASTSDRMGTQY

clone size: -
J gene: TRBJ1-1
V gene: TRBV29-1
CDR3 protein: SVEEGRAVAEAF

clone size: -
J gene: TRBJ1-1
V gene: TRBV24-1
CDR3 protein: ATTNTGGTEAF

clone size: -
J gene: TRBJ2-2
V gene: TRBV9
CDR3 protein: ASSVGVGGTAGELF

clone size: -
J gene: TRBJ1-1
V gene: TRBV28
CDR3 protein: ASYREGTEAF

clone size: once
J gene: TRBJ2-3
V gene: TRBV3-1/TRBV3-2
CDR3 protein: ASSQRGATDTQY

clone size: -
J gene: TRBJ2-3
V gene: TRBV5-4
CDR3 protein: AIRQGTDTQY

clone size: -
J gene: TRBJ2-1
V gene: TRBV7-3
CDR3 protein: ASSPQAGEQF

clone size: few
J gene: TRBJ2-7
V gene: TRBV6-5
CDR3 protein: ASSYVDSAYEQY

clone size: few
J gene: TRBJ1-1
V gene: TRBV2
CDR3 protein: ASELFLFARGIEAF